Presented here are 17 T cell receptor beta chains from one specimen sequenced in a study of T cells in Graves' hyperthyroidism and ophthalmopathy. RNA transcripts served as the template for amplifying TCR beta CDR3 regions. The HTBI set primed first-round TCR CDR3 RT-PCR. TCRdb processed the multiplex PCR reads anew with MiXCR; each CDR3 protein has one entry. This sample has around 500,000 distinct CDR3 sequences, with roughly 14% found just once. The material sequenced was blood. The receptor set was obtained from a woman aged 18-30 years with Graves' hyperthyroidism.

This clonotype was seen repeatedly, ten times or more. The chain couples TRBV12-3 or TRBV12-4 to TRBJ2-3; 12 nucleotides agree with TRBD2. Unmatched junction bases numbered 8, after V lost 6 bases and J lost 4 bases. The CDR3 has 16 amino acids. CDR3 bases: TGTGCCAGCAGACCGACTAGCGGGAGTGGGGCAGATACGCAGTATTTT. Its translation is CASRPTSGSGADTQYF.

The sample holds many counts of this clonotype. CDR3 residues: CASSGGQREAFF. The CDR3 DNA reads as TGTGCCAGCAGTGGGGGACAGAGAGAAGCTTTCTTT. The chain has TRBV2 and TRBJ1-1; 7 nucleotides match TRBD1. The CDR3 runs 12 residues. The V gene end was trimmed by 4 bases and the J gene end by 8 bases; junction bases not matched to a gene: 4. The germline V gene has CDR1 SNHLY and CDR2 FYNNEI.

This clonotype was observed many times. This chain connects TRBV4-2 to TRBJ2-1; 7 bases line up with TRBD2. J lost 8 bases, V lost 0 bases, and 7 bases had no gene match. This CDR3 has 15 amino acids. The V gene's germline CDR1 is LGHNA and CDR2 YNFKEQ. CDR3 DNA sequence: TGTGCCAGCAGCCAAGAGGGGGACTATGCGGATGAGCAGTTCTTC. This gives the protein CASSQEGDYADEQFF.

This clonotype was seen many times. The chain combines TRBV7-2 with TRBJ2-1; TRBD2 agrees at 11 bases. V shed 0 bases, J shed 3 bases, and the junction held 7 bases outside the gene matches. The germline V gene encodes CDR1 SGHTA and CDR2 FQGNSA. The CDR3 is 18 amino acids. CDR3 DNA: TGTGCCAGCAGCTTAGCATTAAGGGGGACTAGCGGCTACAATGAGCAGTTCTTC. Translated: CASSLALRGTSGYNEQFF.

This clonotype was observed many times. This chain links TRBV19 with TRBJ1-2; 7 positions agree with TRBD1. This CDR3 spans 15 amino acids. V dropped 9 bases and J dropped 4; count of bases not matched to a gene: 14. CDR1 is LNHDA and CDR2 is SQIVND in the germline V gene (reference sequence). CDR3 sequence reads: CASEGQPRGLYGYTF. CDR3 coding DNA: TGTGCCAGCGAGGGACAGCCGAGGGGACTCTATGGCTACACCTTC.

This clonotype was seen at least ten times. This CDR3 is CASTRMGVNTEAFF. Written as DNA, the CDR3 is TGTGCCTCCACGAGGATGGGGGTGAACACTGAAGCTTTCTTT. The chain joins TRBV30 to TRBJ1-1; D perhaps matches TRBD1 (5 bases). The CDR3 spans 14 residues. CDR1 is GTSNPN, CDR2 SVGIG, per germline (reference sequence). V lost 7 bases to trimming and J lost 0 bases, with 15 bases between them.

A word on this clonotype: The limits of the CDR3 on the DNA are not certain, so only TCRdb's listed CDR3 is given. The chain couples TRBV20-1 to TRBJ2-3; TRBD1 is the table's D call and was not checked against the DNA. Germline CDR1 and CDR2: DFQATT and SNEGSKA (reference sequence). A total of 23 residues make up the CDR3, ends included. CDR3 sequence: CSARVGGDTYEQYFGPGTDTQYF.

This clonotype showed up many times. CDR3 nucleotides: TGCGCCAGCAGTAGGACTCCCTCCAATGAGCAGTTCTTC. Amino acids: CASSRTPSNEQFF. The genes are TRBV5-1 and TRBJ2-1, with D tentatively TRBD2 (5 bases). The V end was cut by 5 bases, the J end by 6 bases, with 12 bases between. The CDR3 is 13 amino acids. The germline CDR1 and CDR2 sequences are SGHRS and YFSETQ.

In its sample, this clonotype was seen many times. The CDR3, as DNA: TGTGCCAGCAGCTTAGATTCCGGAGGGGTGGATACGCAGTATTTT. Amino acids: CASSLDSGGVDTQYF. The V gene is TRBV11-2, the J gene TRBJ2-3, with D perhaps TRBD2 (6 bases). Germline V gene sequence: CDR1 SGHAT, CDR2 FQNNGV. This CDR3 has 15 residues. V shed 0 bases and J shed 6 bases, with 13 bases lying between them.

This clonotype was recorded at least ten times. The chain is built from TRBV15 and TRBJ1-1; weak D call: TRBD1 (5 bases). CDR1 is LNHNV and CDR2 is YYDKDF in the germline V gene (reference sequence). The ends were cut back, 0 bases at V and 4 bases at J, with 9 bases in the middle. The CDR3 is 14 residues long. The CDR3, as DNA: TGTGCCACCAGCAGAGATCGGGGGACCACTGAAGCTTTCTTT. Its translation is CATSRDRGTTEAFF.

The V gene is TRBV30, the J gene TRBJ1-2; tentatively, D is TRBD1 (6 bases). Germline assignment: CDR1 GTSNPN and CDR2 SVGIG (reference sequence). V was shortened by 2 bases and J by 8 bases, with 18 bases between the two germline ends. The CDR3 contains 14 residues. The CDR3 loop is CAWSWGQALGGYTF. The DNA of the CDR3 is TGTGCCTGGAGTTGGGGGCAAGCCCTCGGGGGCTACACCTTC.

This clonotype was found a few times. This chain links TRBV6-1 with TRBJ2-1, with D perhaps TRBD1 or TRBD2 (5 bases each). Trimming removed 2 bases from V and 7 bases from J, with 18 bases in between. CDR3 length: 16 amino acids. Germline CDR1 reads MNHNS; CDR2 reads SASEGT. As DNA, the CDR3 is TGTGCCAGCAGTGAACCGAGACGGGACGTTTGGAATGAGCAGTTCTTC. Protein: CASSEPRRDVWNEQFF.

This clonotype was counted at least ten times. The V and J genes are TRBV20-1 and TRBJ2-5; D remains unclear. CDR3 size: 13 residues. The V end was cut by 3 bases, the J end by 5 bases, with 13 bases between. CDR1 DFQATT and CDR2 SNEGSKA come from the germline V gene (reference sequence). CDR3 DNA sequence: TGCAGTGCTAGCACTCCCAGGCTGGAGACCCAGTACTTC. This gives the protein CSASTPRLETQYF.

This clonotype has at least ten counts. This sequence joins TRBV7-9 and TRBJ2-5; 13 bases map to TRBD2. Trimming cost V 3 bases and J 3 bases; bases outside gene matches: 4. Germline CDR1 is SEHNR and CDR2 is FQNEAQ (reference sequence). The length of the CDR3 is 16 residues. The DNA of the CDR3 is TGTGCCAGCAGCTTGGGGACTAGCGGGAATAAAGAGACCCAGTACTTC. Its translation is CASSLGTSGNKETQYF.

The chain links TRBV27 to TRBJ2-2; TRBD1 is a possible D gene (5 bases). Trimming cost V 2 bases and J 4 bases, with 8 bases left between them. The germline gives CDR1 MNHEY, CDR2 SMNVEV (reference sequence). The CDR3 spans 14 residues. The CDR3 here is CASSLGAATGELFF. CDR3 DNA sequence: TGTGCCAGCAGTTTAGGGGCAGCCACCGGGGAGCTGTTTTTT.

This chain joins TRBV25-1 and TRBJ2-2; 9 bases agree with TRBD2. CDR3 length: 17 amino acids. The J segment lost 5 bases and the V segment lost 2 bases, leaving 9 bases of the junction unmatched. CDR1 MGHDK and CDR2 SYGVNS come from the germline V gene. The DNA for the CDR3 is TGTGCCAGCAGTGAAATAGCGGGAGCCGGATTTACCGGGGAGCTGTTTTTT. It translates to CASSEIAGAGFTGELFF.

This clonotype has a count of ten or more. The J gene is TRBJ1-6, the V gene TRBV20-1, with a possible D match to TRBD1 (6 bases). The V gene lost 0 bases and the J gene lost 0 bases, with 9 bases spanning the gap. Germline CDR1 and CDR2: DFQATT and SNEGSKA (reference sequence). The CDR3 covers 16 residues. CDR3 bases: TGCAGTGCTAGAGAAGGACAGTTCTCCTATAATTCACCCCTCCACTTT. Amino acids: CSAREGQFSYNSPLHF.